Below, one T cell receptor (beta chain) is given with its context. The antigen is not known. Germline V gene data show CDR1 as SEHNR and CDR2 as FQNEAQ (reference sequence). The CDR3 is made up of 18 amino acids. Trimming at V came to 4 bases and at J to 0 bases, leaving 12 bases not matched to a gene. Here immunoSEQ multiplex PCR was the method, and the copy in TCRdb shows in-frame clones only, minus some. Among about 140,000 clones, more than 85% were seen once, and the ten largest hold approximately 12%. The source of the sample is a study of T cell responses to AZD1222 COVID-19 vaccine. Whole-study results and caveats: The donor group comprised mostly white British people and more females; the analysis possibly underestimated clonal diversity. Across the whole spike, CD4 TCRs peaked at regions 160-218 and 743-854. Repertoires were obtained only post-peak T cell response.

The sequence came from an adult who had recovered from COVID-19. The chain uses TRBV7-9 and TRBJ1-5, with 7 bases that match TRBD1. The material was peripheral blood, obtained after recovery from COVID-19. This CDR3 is CASSSQRTGTDSNQPQHF. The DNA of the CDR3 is TGTGCCAGCAGCTCACAACGTACCGGGACAGATAGCAATCAGCCCCAGCATTTT.